The 15 T cell receptor beta chains below were found in one sample sequenced in a study of OX40 agonist ivuxolimab in advanced cancers. Profiled with immunoSEQ multiplex PCR; TCRdb holds only in-frame clones, not every one. The sample comprises about 58,000 clones, about 90% of which are singletons, and 3% to 3.5% rests with the top ten. Sequencing used CD4+ or CD8+ T cells sorted from blood, obtained in a trial of the OX40 agonist ivuxolimab. These receptors all come from an adult with an advanced solid tumor such as melanoma, head and neck, liver or kidney cancer.

The rearrangement joins TRBV4-1 to TRBJ1-2; 9 bases align to TRBD1. Germline values: CDR1 MGHRA, CDR2 YSYEKL. V gave up 0 bases and J gave up 5 bases; unmatched junction bases: 4. The CDR3 sequence is 15 residues long. CDR3: CASSQEDRGGYGYTF. The CDR3 nucleotides read TGCGCCAGCAGCCAAGAGGACAGGGGAGGATATGGCTACACCTTC.

The V call is TRBV19, the J call TRBJ2-5, with TRBD1 matching 7 bases. Per the germline V gene, CDR1 is LNHDA and CDR2 is SQIVND (reference sequence). The CDR3 has 14 amino acids. With V trimmed by 4 bases and J by 1 base, 3 bases remained unmatched. CDR3 residues: CASSRGQIQETQYF. In DNA, the CDR3 is TGTGCCAGTAGTAGGGGACAGATCCAAGAGACCCAGTACTTC. The full variable domain, in which reference TRBV19 and TRBJ2-5 provide the parts outside the CDR3, is DGGITQSPKYLFRKEGQNVTLSCEQNLNHDAMYWYRQDPGQGLRLIYYSQIVNDFQKGDIAEGYSVSREKKESFPLTVTSAQKNPTAFYLCASSRGQIQETQYFGPGTRLLVL.

The genes are TRBV6-1 and TRBJ2-1; D could derive from TRBD1 or TRBD2 (5 bases each). CDR1 is MNHNS and CDR2 is SASEGT in the germline V gene. The CDR3 is 15 residues long. V was pared by 3 bases and J by 1 base, with 10 bases between. DNA for the CDR3: TGTGCCAGCAGTGATAGTTGGGGGTCCTACAATGAGCAGTTCTTC. Translating it yields CASSDSWGSYNEQFF.

The genes are TRBV13 and TRBJ2-1; a possible D gene is TRBD2 (6 bases). Trimming shortened V by 3 bases and J by 1 base, and 16 bases separated the two germline ends. Germline CDR1 PRHDT, CDR2 FYEKMQ (reference sequence). This CDR3 has 17 amino acids. The DNA of the CDR3 is TGTGCCAGCAGCTTGGCGGGGTTTCGTAGGTCCTACAATGAGCAGTTCTTC. Its protein is CASSLAGFRRSYNEQFF.

The rearrangement links TRBV11-1 to TRBJ2-7; 7 positions match TRBD2. V shed 4 bases and J 5 bases; nucleotides not matched to a gene: 5. Germline-derived CDR1 and CDR2 are SGHAT and FQDESV (reference sequence). This CDR3 spans 13 amino acids. Written as DNA, the CDR3 is TGTGCCAGCAGCTGGAGACTAGCCCACGAGCAGTACTTC. This translates into CASSWRLAHEQYF.

This chain uses TRBV18 with TRBJ1-3; no clear D gene. Germline CDR1 and CDR2: KGHSH and LQKENI. This CDR3 region has 16 residues. The V and J ends lost 2 bases and 0 bases respectively, with 11 bases between them. The CDR3 sequence is CASSPSSLSSGNTIYF. The CDR3 region has the DNA TGTGCCAGCTCACCATCGAGCCTAAGCTCTGGAAACACCATATATTTT.

This chain uses TRBV4-2 with TRBJ2-5; 12 bases fit TRBD2. V was clipped by 4 bases and J by 4 bases; unmatched bases: 7. The CDR3 covers 16 residues. Germline CDR1 and CDR2: LGHNA and YNFKEQ. CDR3 region: CASSRGLAGRVETQYF. CDR3 DNA: TGTGCCAGCAGCCGTGGACTAGCGGGAAGGGTAGAGACCCAGTACTTC.

The chain carries TRBV6-9 and TRBJ2-7; 10 nucleotides line up with TRBD2. Germline trimming cut 8 bases from V and 4 bases from J; bases unmatched to any gene: 8. The CDR3 contains 14 residues. Germline CDR1 is MNHGY and CDR2 is SVAAGI. CDR3 sequence reads: CASVDSGRSYEQYF. The CDR3 region has the DNA TGTGCCAGCGTAGATAGCGGGAGGTCGTACGAGCAGTACTTC.

Notes on this clone: A read error may produce the germline difference seen at one junction end. Other DNA sequences in the same sample also yield this CDR3. The chain is built from TRBV19 and TRBJ1-5, with 9 bases fitting TRBD1. The CDR3 contains 14 residues. CDR1 is LNHDA and CDR2 is SQIVND in the germline V gene (reference sequence). As DNA, the CDR3 is TGTGCCAGTAGTAACACAGGGGGCAACCAGCCCCAGCATTTT. Encoded protein: CASSNTGGNQPQHF.

This chain uses TRBV19 with TRBJ2-5; either TRBD1 or TRBD2 may fit D (5 bases each). The CDR3 spans 14 residues. Deletions cut 3 bases from V and 1 base from J, with 9 bases between. CDR1 is LNHDA and CDR2 is SQIVND in the germline V gene (reference sequence). The CDR3 DNA follows: TGTGCCAGTAGTATTAATGGGGGCCAAGAGACCCAGTACTTC. Encoded protein: CASSINGGQETQYF.

The V call is TRBV2, the J call TRBJ1-2; D is possibly TRBD1 (6 bases). The CDR3 runs to 13 residues. V was shortened by 6 bases and J by 7 bases, with 15 bases between the two germline ends. The germline CDR1 and CDR2 sequences are SNHLY and FYNNEI. The CDR3 DNA follows: TGTGCCAGCAGAGGGGGTCTGCAGAGTGGCTACACCTTC. It codes for CASRGGLQSGYTF.

V usage is TRBV6-5 and J usage is TRBJ2-2; D possibly corresponds to TRBD2 (5 bases). Germline CDR1 and CDR2: MNHEY and SVGAGI. V lost 4 bases and J lost 5, with 11 bases in between. The CDR3 consists of 14 residues. In nucleotides, the CDR3 is TGTGCCAGCAGTTCAGAACTAGGGACCGGGGAGCTGTTTTTT. Translating gives CASSSELGTGELFF.

This chain connects TRBV9 to TRBJ2-3, with 8 bases identical to TRBD1. This CDR3 is built from 19 residues. Trimming removed 3 bases from V and 6 bases from J; junction bases left unmatched: 21. Looked up from germline, CDR1 is SGDLS and CDR2 is YYNGEE. The CDR3 protein is CASSARTGFMSVTGDTQYF. CDR3 bases: TGTGCCAGCAGCGCCCGGACAGGGTTCATGAGCGTCACCGGCGATACGCAGTATTTT.

The chain couples TRBV29-1 to TRBJ2-1, with a tentative D call TRBD2 (6 bases). This CDR3 has 13 amino acids. CDR1 SQVTM and CDR2 ANQGSEA come from the germline V gene. The CDR3 region is CSSRELGFNEQFF. The DNA for the CDR3 is TGCAGTTCCCGGGAGTTGGGGTTCAATGAGCAGTTCTTC.

The rearrangement uses TRBV18 and TRBJ1-1; D gene unclear. Germline V gives CDR1 KGHSH, CDR2 LQKENI. V was trimmed by 2 bases and J by 2 bases, leaving 6 bases between them. This CDR3 has 13 amino acids. CDR3 sequence: CASSPGHNTEAFF. The CDR3 DNA reads as TGTGCCAGCTCACCAGGCCATAACACTGAAGCTTTCTTT. Looking up the rest from reference TRBV18 and TRBJ1-1 gives the full variable domain: NAGVMQNPRHLVRRRGQEARLRCSPMKGHSHVYWYRQLPEEGLKFMVYLQKENIIDESGMPKERFSAEFPKEGPSILRIQQVVRGDSAAYFCASSPGHNTEAFFGQGTRLTVV.